The entry that follows covers one T cell receptor beta chain sequence. The junction differs from germline at one of its ends, possibly a read error. This sample was included in a study of cytomegalovirus exposure and HLA in healthy donors. PCR primers comprised 60 Vbeta and 13 Jbeta primers. Data came from immunoSEQ multiplex PCR; TCRdb stores just in-frame clones and leaves some out. Of 150,000 or so clones listed, about three quarters are singletons. The sample consisted of PBMCs. The source of this sequence is a man aged 40-49 years in good health and CMV-seropositive.

For the CDR3, the DNA is TGTTCCAGCAGCTCCTCAGGAGGCACTGAAGCTTTCTTT. Translation: CSSSSSGGTEAFF. J is TRBJ1-1 and V is TRBV7-9; D uncertain. CDR1 is SEHNR and CDR2 is FQNEAQ in the germline V gene (reference sequence). The CDR3 is 13 residues long.